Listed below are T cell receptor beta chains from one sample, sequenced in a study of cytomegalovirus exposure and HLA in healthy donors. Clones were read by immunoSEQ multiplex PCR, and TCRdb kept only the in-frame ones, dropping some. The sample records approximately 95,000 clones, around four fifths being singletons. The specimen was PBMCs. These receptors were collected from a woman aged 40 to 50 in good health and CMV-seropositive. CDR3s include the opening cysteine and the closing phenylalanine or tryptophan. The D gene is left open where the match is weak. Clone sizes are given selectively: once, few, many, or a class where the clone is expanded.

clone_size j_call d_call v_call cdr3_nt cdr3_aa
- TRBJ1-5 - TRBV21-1 TGTGCCAGCAGCAAAGGGGGAGGCCCCGATCAGCCCCAGCATTTT CASSKGGGPDQPQHF
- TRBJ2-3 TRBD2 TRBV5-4 TGTGCCAGCAGCCCTAGCGGATACACAGATACGCAGTATTTT CASSPSGYTDTQYF
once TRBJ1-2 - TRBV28 TGTGCCAGCAGGAGAGGAGTGGGGGCAGAAAACTATGGCTACACCTTC CASRRGVGAENYGYTF
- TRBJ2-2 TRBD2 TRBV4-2 TGTGCCAGCAGCCAAGAGGGACTAGCGGTTGCGAACACCGGGGAGCTGTTTTTT CASSQEGLAVANTGELFF
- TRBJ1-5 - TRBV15 TGTGCCACCAGCAGTAGGGACAATGTGGCGTTAGCCCAGCATTTT CATSSRDNVALAQHF
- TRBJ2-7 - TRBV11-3 TGTGCCAGCAGCCCAATGGACAGATACGAGCAGTACTTC CASSPMDRYEQYF
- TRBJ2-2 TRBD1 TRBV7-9 TGTGCCAGCGGACCGGGACAGGCGAACACCGGGGAGCTGTTTTTT CASGPGQANTGELFF
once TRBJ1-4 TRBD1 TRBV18 TGTGCCAGCTCACCCCCTGGGACAGATGAAAAACTGTTTTTT CASSPPGTDEKLFF
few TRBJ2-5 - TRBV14 TGTGCCAGCAGCCAAGTCTGGCCAGCGCTGATCCAAGAGACCCAGTACTTC CASSQVWPALIQETQYF
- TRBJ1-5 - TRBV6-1 TGTGCCAGCAGGGCCGGGACATATAGCAATCAGCCCCAGCATTTT CASRAGTYSNQPQHF
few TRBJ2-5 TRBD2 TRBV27 TGTGCCAGCAGTTTAAGGGAGAACGCGGGAGGGTGGCAAGAGACCCAGTACTTC CASSLRENAGGWQETQYF
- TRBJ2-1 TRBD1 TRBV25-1 TGTGCCAGCAGTGCCCCGGGACAGTACAATGAGCAGTTCTTC CASSAPGQYNEQFF
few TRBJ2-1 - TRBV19 TGTGCCAGTAGTATAGGACAGGTCAATGAGCAGTTCTTC CASSIGQVNEQFF
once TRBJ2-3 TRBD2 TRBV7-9 TGTGCCAGCAGCTGGGGAGTAGCGGGGAATACAGATACGCAGTATTTT CASSWGVAGNTDTQYF
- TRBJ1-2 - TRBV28 TGTGCCAGCGCGTCGGGGTCCTCCTATGGCTACACCTTC CASASGSSYGYTF
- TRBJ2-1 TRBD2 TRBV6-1 TGTGCCAGCAGTGAAGTAGGGTGGGGGGGGACGCCGGGTAATGAGCAGTTCTTC CASSEVGWGGTPGNEQFF
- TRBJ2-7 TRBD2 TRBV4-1 TGCGCCAGCAGCCAAGTTCGGACTAGCGGGAGGCGAGTCTACGAGCAGTACTTC CASSQVRTSGRRVYEQYF
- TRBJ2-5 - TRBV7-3 TGTGCCAGCAGTGGACTCCACCAAGAGACCCAGTACTTC CASSGLHQETQYF
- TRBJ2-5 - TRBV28 TGTGCCAGCAGTCCCGCTAGTTTGGTCGGGACCCAGTACTTC CASSPASLVGTQYF
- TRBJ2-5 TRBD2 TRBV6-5 TGTGCCAGCAGTCACTCTTTAGCGGGAGAGGGGGAGACCCAGTACTTC CASSHSLAGEGETQYF
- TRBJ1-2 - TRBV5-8 TGTGCCAGCAGCCCGGACAGCTATGGCTACACCTTC CASSPDSYGYTF
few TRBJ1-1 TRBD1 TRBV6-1 TGTGCCAGCTCACAACTTGGACAGGTGAACACTGAAGCTTTCTTT CASSQLGQVNTEAFF
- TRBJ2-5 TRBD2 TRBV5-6 TGTGCCAGCAGTCCCCTAGCGGGAGAGGGAGAGACCCAGTACTTC CASSPLAGEGETQYF
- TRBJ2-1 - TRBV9 TGTGCCAGCAGCACCGCAGACACGAGCTCCTACAATGAGCAGTTCTTC CASSTADTSSYNEQFF
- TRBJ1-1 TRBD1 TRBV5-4 TGTGCCAGCAGCTTCCCGGGACAGGGGGCAAGCACTGAAGCTTTCTTT CASSFPGQGASTEAFF
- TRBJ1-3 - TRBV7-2 TGTGCCAGCAGCTCGGGACAAGGAAACACCATATATTTT CASSSGQGNTIYF
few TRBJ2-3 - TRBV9 TGTGCCAGCAGCGCCCAGGACTCGACGACAGATACGCAGTATTTT CASSAQDSTTDTQYF
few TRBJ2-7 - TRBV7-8 TGTGCCAGCAGCTTATCCGGGAGCTCCTACGAGCAGTACTTC CASSLSGSSYEQYF
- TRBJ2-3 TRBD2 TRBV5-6 TGTGCCAGCAGCTTGGTACTAGCGGGAGGAGATACGCAGTATTTT CASSLVLAGGDTQYF
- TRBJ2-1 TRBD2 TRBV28 TGTGCCAGCAGTCTCCCCGGCGGGAGTGGGGATGAGCAGTTCTTC CASSLPGGSGDEQFF
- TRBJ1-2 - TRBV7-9 TGTGCCAGCAGCTTAGCACAGGTTGTGAATGGCTACACCTTC CASSLAQVVNGYTF
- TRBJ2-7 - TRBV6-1 TGTGCCAGCAGTGAAGTGGGCTACGAGCAGTACTTC CASSEVGYEQYF
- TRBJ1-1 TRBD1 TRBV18 TGTGCCAGCTCACCATTACAGGGGATGGGGGACACTGAAGCTTTCTTT CASSPLQGMGDTEAFF
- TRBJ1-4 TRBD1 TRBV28 TGTGCCAGTAACACAGGGGTGGTCGAAAAACTGTTTTTT CASNTGVVEKLFF
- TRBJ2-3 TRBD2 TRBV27 TGTGCCAGCGGTCCTTTGGGGGGGACAGATACGCAGTATTTT CASGPLGGTDTQYF
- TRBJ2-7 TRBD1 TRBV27 TGTGCCAGCGCCGGAGGACAGGGGGCGTACGAGCAGTACTTC CASAGGQGAYEQYF
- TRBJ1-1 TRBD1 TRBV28 TGTGCCAGCAGTGAACAGGGGCTTGAAGCTTTCTTT CASSEQGLEAFF
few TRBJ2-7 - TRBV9 TGTGCCAGCAGCGTAGAGGGAGGACCCTCCTACGAGCAGTACTTC CASSVEGGPSYEQYF
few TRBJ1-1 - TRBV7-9 TGTGCCAGCATTAACAGCCTTATGAACACTGAAGCTTTCTTT CASINSLMNTEAFF
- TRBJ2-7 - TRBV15 TGTGCCACCAGCAATCTCAGGGTTGACGAGCAGTACTTC CATSNLRVDEQYF